The clone carrying this TCR beta chain has a single count. The sample is drawn from a study of blood T cell repertoires in COVID-19. Trimming left V 6 bases short and J 8 bases short, with 11 bases between. The CDR3 sequence is 12 residues long. Germline CDR1 reads SGDLS; CDR2 reads YYNGEE. Clones were read by immunoSEQ multiplex PCR, and TCRdb kept only the in-frame ones, dropping some. The sample holds some 300,000 clones, roughly 91% seen once. The sequenced sample was peripheral blood. J is TRBJ2-2 and V is TRBV9; D not resolved. The sequence was obtained from a woman in her twenties or thirties with COVID-19, enrolled during active disease. This CDR3 reads CASTDNAGELFF. CDR3 DNA sequence: TGTGCCAGCACCGATAATGCGGGGGAGCTGTTTTTT. The variable domain in full, completed from reference TRBV9 and TRBJ2-2, reads DSGVTQTPKHLITATGQRVTLRCSPRSGDLSVYWYQQSLDQGLQFLIQYYNGEERAKGNILERFSAQQFPDLHSELNLSSLELGDSALYFCASTDNAGELFFGEGSRLTVL.